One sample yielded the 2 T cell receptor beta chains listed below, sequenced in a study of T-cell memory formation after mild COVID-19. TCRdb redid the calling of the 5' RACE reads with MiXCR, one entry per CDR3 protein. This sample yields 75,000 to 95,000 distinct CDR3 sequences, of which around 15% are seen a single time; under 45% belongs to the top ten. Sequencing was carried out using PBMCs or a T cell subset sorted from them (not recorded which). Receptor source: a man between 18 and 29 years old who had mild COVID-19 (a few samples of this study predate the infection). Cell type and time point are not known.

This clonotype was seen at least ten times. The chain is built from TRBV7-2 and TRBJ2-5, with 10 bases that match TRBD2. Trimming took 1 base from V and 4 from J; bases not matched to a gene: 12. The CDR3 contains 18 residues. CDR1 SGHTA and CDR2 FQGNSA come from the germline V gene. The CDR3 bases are TGTGCCAGCAGCTTAGGGTCCAGCGGGGGGGCCACGGGAGAGACCCAGTACTTC. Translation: CASSLGSSGGATGETQYF.

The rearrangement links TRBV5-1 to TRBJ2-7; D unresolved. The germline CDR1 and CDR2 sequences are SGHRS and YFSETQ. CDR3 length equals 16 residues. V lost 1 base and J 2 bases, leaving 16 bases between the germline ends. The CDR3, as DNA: TGCGCCAGCAGCTTGTCGGCCGGTAAGGGCGCCTACGAGCAGTACTTC. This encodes CASSLSAGKGAYEQYF. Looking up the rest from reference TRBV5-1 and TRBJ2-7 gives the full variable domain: KAGVTQTPRYLIKTRGQQVTLSCSPISGHRSVSWYQQTPGQGLQFLFEYFSETQRNKGNFPGRFSGRQFSNSRSEMNVSTLELGDSALYLCASSLSAGKGAYEQYFGPGTRLTVT.